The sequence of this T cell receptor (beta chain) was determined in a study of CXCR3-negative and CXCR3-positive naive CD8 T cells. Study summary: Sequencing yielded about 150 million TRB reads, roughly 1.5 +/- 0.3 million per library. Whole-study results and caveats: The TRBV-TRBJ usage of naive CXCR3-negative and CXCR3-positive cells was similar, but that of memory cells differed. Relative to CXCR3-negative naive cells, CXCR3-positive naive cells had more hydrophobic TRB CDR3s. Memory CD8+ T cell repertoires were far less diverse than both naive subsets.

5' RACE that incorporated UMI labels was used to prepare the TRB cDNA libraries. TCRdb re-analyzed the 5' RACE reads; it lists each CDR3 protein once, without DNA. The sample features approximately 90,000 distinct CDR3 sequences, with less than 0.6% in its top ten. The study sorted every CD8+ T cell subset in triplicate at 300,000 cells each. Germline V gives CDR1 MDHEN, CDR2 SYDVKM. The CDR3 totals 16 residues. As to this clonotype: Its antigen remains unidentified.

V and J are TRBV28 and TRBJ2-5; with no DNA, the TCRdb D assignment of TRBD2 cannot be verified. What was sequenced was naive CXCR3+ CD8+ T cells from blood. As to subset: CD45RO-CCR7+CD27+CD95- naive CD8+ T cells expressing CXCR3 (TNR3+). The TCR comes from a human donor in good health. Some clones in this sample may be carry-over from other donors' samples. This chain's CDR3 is CASSLHSGSVQETQYF.